This is a list of T cell receptor beta chains from one sample in a study of blood T cell repertoires in COVID-19. Using immunoSEQ multiplex PCR, the repertoire was profiled, and TCRdb retains in-frame clones only, with some absent. The table records more than 95,000 clones, 84% of them present only once. The sample comprised peripheral blood. The receptors come from a man aged 60 to 75 with acute or convalescent COVID-19. CDR3s include the opening cysteine and the closing phenylalanine or tryptophan. A D gene is named only where the DNA matches it firmly. Size tells how often a clone was seen (once, few, many) or the class of an expanded clone, and some rows leave it out.

>NA|TRBV29-1|TRBJ2-3|NA
CSVERRGTDTQYF
TGCAGCGTTGAGAGAAGGGGGACAGATACGCAGTATTTT
>NA|TRBV5-1|TRBJ2-2|NA
CASSFSGLNTGELFF
TGCGCCAGCAGCTTCTCTGGACTGAACACCGGGGAGCTGTTTTTT
>NA|TRBV14|TRBJ2-4|once
CASSQDIKNIQYF
TGTGCCAGCAGCCAAGATATCAAAAACATTCAGTACTTC
>TRBD1|TRBV27|TRBJ2-2|NA
CASSLKGQGFTGELFF
TGTGCCAGCAGTTTGAAGGGACAGGGGTTCACCGGGGAGCTGTTTTTT
>NA|TRBV10-3|TRBJ2-1|NA
CAISPDKEQFF
TGTGCCATCAGCCCGGACAAGGAGCAGTTCTTC
>NA|TRBV6-5|TRBJ2-1|NA
CASSSTGVSEQFF
TGTGCCAGCAGTTCCACGGGAGTCAGTGAGCAGTTCTTC
>NA|TRBV20-1|TRBJ1-6|NA
CSASRQENSPLHF
TGCAGTGCTAGTAGACAGGAAAATTCACCCCTCCACTTT
>NA|TRBV24-1|TRBJ2-1|NA
CATSRHGVRSSYNEQFF
TGTGCCACCAGCCGTCATGGTGTGAGGAGCTCCTACAATGAGCAGTTCTTC
>NA|TRBV5-4|TRBJ1-4|NA
CASSLNRVGEKLFF
TGTGCCAGCAGCTTGAACAGGGTGGGTGAAAAACTGTTTTTT
>TRBD1|TRBV24-1|TRBJ1-2|NA
CATSESDRYYGYTF
TGTGCCACCAGTGAATCGGACAGGTACTATGGCTACACCTTC
>NA|TRBV28|TRBJ1-5|NA
CASSSIQRSNQPQHF
TGTGCCAGCAGTTCGATCCAGAGGAGCAATCAGCCCCAGCATTTT
>NA|TRBV24-1|TRBJ1-2|NA
CATSDLTAEGYTF
TGTGCCACCAGTGATTTAACCGCTGAGGGCTACACCTTC
>TRBD1|TRBV6-5|TRBJ1-5|once
CASTDRGSGQPQHF
TGTGCCAGCACCGACAGGGGGTCGGGACAGCCCCAGCATTTT
>NA|TRBV18|TRBJ2-5|once
CASSPQGETQYF
TGTGCCAGCTCACCACAGGGGGAGACCCAGTACTTC
>NA|TRBV9|TRBJ2-7|once
CASSVLGLGEQYF
TGTGCCAGCAGCGTCCTAGGTTTAGGCGAGCAGTACTTC
>TRBD2|TRBV4-3|TRBJ2-2|NA
CASSPAKTSGTSGELFF
TGCGCCAGCAGCCCAGCGAAGACTAGCGGGACGTCCGGGGAGCTGTTTTTT
>TRBD1|TRBV18|TRBJ2-2|NA
CASSPRQGTRTGELFF
TGTGCCAGCTCACCACGACAGGGGACGCGGACCGGGGAGCTGTTTTTT
>TRBD2|TRBV27|TRBJ2-1|NA
CASSFWASGGEQFF
TGTGCCAGCAGTTTCTGGGCTAGCGGTGGAGAGCAGTTCTTC
>TRBD1|TRBV5-1|TRBJ2-6|NA
CASSSFSGTANSGANVLTF
TGCGCCAGCAGCTCATTCTCCGGGACAGCCAACTCTGGGGCCAACGTCCTGACTTTC
>TRBD1|TRBV7-9|TRBJ1-4|NA
CASSRGTGVIEKLFF
TGTGCCAGCAGCCGAGGGACAGGGGTGATCGAAAAACTGTTTTTT
>NA|TRBV4-1|TRBJ2-6|once
CASSQVQGIGANVLTF
TGCGCCAGCAGCCAAGTCCAGGGAATAGGGGCCAACGTCCTGACTTTC
>NA|TRBV3-1/TRBV3-2|TRBJ1-2|NA
CASSQWEGLDYGYTF
TGTGCCAGCAGCCAATGGGAGGGGCTTGACTATGGCTACACCTTC
>NA|TRBV28|TRBJ1-6|NA
CASGTTGDHSPLHF
TGTGCCAGCGGGACGACAGGAGATCATTCACCCCTCCACTTT